This is a list of T cell receptor beta chains from one sample in a study of blood T cell repertoires in COVID-19. The assay was immunoSEQ multiplex PCR, and TCRdb's table has in-frame clones only and misses some. The sample lists 95,000 or so clones; 81% were seen once. Sequencing was done on a sample of peripheral blood. The source of these receptors is a man aged 80 or over with COVID-19, enrolled during active disease. CDR3s leave out the opening cysteine and the closing phenylalanine or tryptophan. The order of the fields is CDR3 length, V gene, J gene, CDR3 protein.

12	TRBV2	TRBJ1-1	ASTVGRGRTEAF
14	TRBV11-2	TRBJ1-6	ASSSVRGTYNSPLH
14	TRBV20-1	TRBJ1-3	SASVGTLSWGNTIY
12	TRBV7-8	TRBJ2-7	ASSTRTILYEQY
10	TRBV10-3	TRBJ1-2	AISDPNYGYT
13	TRBV5-1	TRBJ1-4	ASSGEAREDEKLF
13	TRBV2	TRBJ2-2	ASSKTWGENGELF
12	TRBV7-2	TRBJ2-4	ASSPQGDKNIQY
13	TRBV9	TRBJ2-5	ASSVRGSDQETQY
13	TRBV6-5	TRBJ1-4	ASRTGGTTNEKLF
15	TRBV18	TRBJ2-1	ASSPFRAGTSLSEQF
10	TRBV25-1	TRBJ2-3	ASDSGTDTQY
10	TRBV5-8	TRBJ1-1	ASSLVGQKAF
12	TRBV4-2	TRBJ1-5	ASSQDQGSPAQH
9	TRBV20-1	TRBJ2-3	SATSGRGQY
11	TRBV5-1	TRBJ1-1	ASTPGDNTEAF
13	TRBV19	TRBJ1-2	ASSIDRQGIYGYT
13	TRBV11-2	TRBJ1-5	ASSLDHQSNQPQH
16	TRBV7-9	TRBJ2-3	ASSPRGARQGFIDTQY
13	TRBV10-2	TRBJ2-5	ASSESRARQETQY
12	TRBV30	TRBJ2-7	AFYQGQGSYEQY
13	TRBV6-2/TRBV6-3	TRBJ2-1	ASSRLAGGFDEQF
9	TRBV29-1	TRBJ1-1	SVVRNTEAF
12	TRBV6-5	TRBJ1-5	ASSYAGSNQPQH
16	TRBV7-3	TRBJ2-2	ASSIGGRAPFYTGELF
10	TRBV6-6	TRBJ1-1	ASSSASTEAF
10	TRBV29-1	TRBJ1-2	SVDTTVSGYT
13	TRBV7-3	TRBJ2-3	ASSLGLAGEDTQY
12	TRBV19	TRBJ2-2	ASSNKRGPGELF
13	TRBV5-1	TRBJ2-3	ASSFLGQGGDTQY